Shown below are 25 T cell receptor beta chains from a single sample sequenced in a study of CD8+ T cells in alopecia areata. Extraction and reverse transcription of RNA yielded cDNA as the sequencing template. This table comes from immunoSEQ multiplex PCR, and its TCRdb copy is limited to in-frame clones, with some not included. The sample lists some 100,000 clones; around 60% were seen once. Treatment in this sample: oral pan-JAK inhibitor, 5-10 mg twice daily. Here the sequenced sample was CD8+ T cells sorted from blood, taken around week 55, from a patient treated with tofacitinib. The source is a human donor with alopecia areata.

The chain carries TRBV20-1 and TRBJ2-1; D gene ambiguous. Germline values: CDR1 DFQATT, CDR2 SNEGSKA (reference sequence). V lost 3 bases, J lost 8 bases, and 8 bases lay in between. This CDR3 has 11 residues. The CDR3 region is CSASRRDEQFF. Here the CDR3 DNA reads TGCAGTGCTAGTAGAAGAGATGAGCAGTTCTTC.

This rearrangement joins TRBV6-5 to TRBJ2-7; 8 bases fit TRBD2. This CDR3 is 15 amino acids long. V shed 2 bases, J shed 4 bases, and the junction held 7 bases outside the gene matches. Germline loops: CDR1 MNHEY, CDR2 SVGAGI. As DNA, the CDR3 is TGTGCCAGCAGTTACGGGGCGGGGGGCCCATACGAGCAGTACTTC. Protein sequence: CASSYGAGGPYEQYF.

This clone occurred a few times. The rearrangement uses TRBV2 and TRBJ2-7, with D unresolved. From germline, CDR1 is SNHLY and CDR2 FYNNEI. CDR3 length: 13 residues. The ends were cut back, 7 bases at V and 3 bases at J, with 13 bases in the middle. CDR3 sequence reads: CASIVGRSYEQYF. The CDR3 DNA follows: TGTGCCAGCATTGTAGGACGGAGCTACGAGCAGTACTTC.

The chain employs TRBV7-9 and TRBJ1-1; D is undetermined. CDR1 is SEHNR and CDR2 is FQNEAQ in the germline V gene (reference sequence). CDR3 length: 12 residues. V shed 5 bases and J shed 1 base, with 5 bases lying between them. CDR3 in amino acids: CASSLWNTEAFF. CDR3 coding DNA: TGTGCCAGCAGCCTGTGGAACACTGAAGCTTTCTTT.

This chain uses TRBV7-8 with TRBJ1-1; D may be TRBD1 (5 bases). Trimming took 3 bases from V and 4 from J, leaving 12 bases between them. Germline V gene sequence: CDR1 SGHVS, CDR2 FQNEAQ. The CDR3 length is 14 residues. As DNA, the CDR3 is TGTGCCAGCAGCTTGAGCAGGGCGGGCACTGAAGCTTTCTTT. Protein product: CASSLSRAGTEAFF.

The chain joins TRBV30 to TRBJ1-1; D is ambiguous. Germline CDR1 and CDR2: GTSNPN and SVGIG (reference sequence). With 3 bases removed from V and 3 bases from J, the gap between germline ends came to 11 bases. CDR3 length: 13 amino acids. The CDR3 sequence is CAWRSWSHTEAFF. Written as DNA, the CDR3 is TGTGCCTGGAGATCCTGGAGCCACACTGAAGCTTTCTTT.

The rearrangement links TRBV6-5 to TRBJ1-1; D remains unclear. CDR1 and CDR2 from the germline V gene are MNHEY and SVGAGI. The length of the CDR3 is 14 residues. V shed 2 bases and J shed 4 bases, with 11 bases lying between them. CDR3 sequence reads: CASSYRAAVTEAFF. CDR3 sequence (DNA): TGTGCCAGCAGTTACCGGGCTGCGGTCACTGAAGCTTTCTTT.

The V call is TRBV23-1, the J call TRBJ1-4; D might be TRBD1 (5 bases). TRBV23-1 is noted as an ORF with a role that remains uncertain. The V gene lost 0 bases and the J gene lost 7 bases, with 18 bases spanning the gap. CDR3 length: 17 amino acids. CDR3 residues: CASSQSKAGRFSEKLFF. For the CDR3, the DNA is TGCGCCAGCAGTCAATCGAAGGCAGGGAGGTTTAGTGAAAAACTGTTTTTT.

The chain uses TRBV4-1 and TRBJ1-2, with 8 positions matching TRBD1. The trim removed 4 bases at V and 6 bases at J, leaving 10 bases unmatched. The CDR3 totals 15 residues. Per the germline V gene, CDR1 is MGHRA and CDR2 is YSYEKL. CDR3 region: CASSPREVQGDGYTF. The CDR3 bases are TGCGCCAGCAGCCCGAGAGAGGTACAGGGGGATGGCTACACCTTC.

The V call is TRBV6-5, the J call TRBJ2-1; D may be TRBD1 (5 bases). The CDR3 sequence is 10 residues long. The germline V gene has CDR1 MNHEY and CDR2 SVGAGI. Trimming removed 10 bases at V and 6 bases at J, with 7 bases between. CDR3: CANDSNEQFF. The CDR3 DNA follows: TGTGCCAACGACAGCAATGAGCAGTTCTTC.

CDR3 region: CASSDRGLSNQPQHF. The CDR3 DNA reads TGTGCCAGCAGTGATAGAGGGTTGAGCAATCAGCCCCAGCATTTT. The V gene is TRBV6-1, the J gene TRBJ1-5; D gene ambiguous. Trimming removed 3 bases at V and 1 base at J, with 10 bases between. The CDR3 runs 15 residues. Germline lookup yields CDR1 MNHNS and CDR2 SASEGT.

The rearrangement links TRBV6-5 to TRBJ1-2; a possible D gene is TRBD1 (5 bases). The CDR3 is made up of 14 amino acids. V was pared by 0 bases and J by 6 bases, with 11 bases between. Per germline, CDR1 MNHEY and CDR2 SVGAGI. The CDR3 loop is CASSYSEDTDGYTF. CDR3 in DNA: TGTGCCAGCAGTTACTCTGAGGACACCGATGGCTACACCTTC.

This chain joins TRBV10-3 and TRBJ2-2; 7 bases align to TRBD1. The CDR3 consists of 16 residues. V lost 6 bases, J lost 3 bases, and 10 bases stayed unmatched. Germline-derived CDR1 and CDR2 are ENHRY and SYGVKD. The CDR3, as DNA: TGTGCCATCAGAGTACAGGGGAACCGGGACACCGGGGAGCTGTTTTTT. Translating it yields CAIRVQGNRDTGELFF.

This clone was counted a few times. This chain links TRBV23-1 with TRBJ2-5, with D perhaps matching TRBD2 (6 bases). TRBV23-1 qualifies as an ORF whose function is uncertain. V was pared by 0 bases and J by 2 bases, with 7 bases between. The CDR3 is made up of 14 amino acids. The CDR3 DNA reads TGCGCCAGCAGTCAATCGGAGGGGCAAGAGACCCAGTACTTC. This gives the protein CASSQSEGQETQYF.

The chain carries TRBV13 and TRBJ1-6, with D possibly TRBD1 on 6 matching bases. The CDR3 loop spans 15 amino acids. Looked up from germline, CDR1 is PRHDT and CDR2 is FYEKMQ (reference sequence). V shed 1 base and J shed 7 bases, with 11 bases lying between them. The CDR3 protein is CASSLEQGLNSPLHF. Here the CDR3 DNA reads TGTGCCAGCAGCTTAGAGCAGGGGCTCAATTCACCCCTCCACTTT. Full variable domain (missing parts from reference TRBV13 and TRBJ1-6): AAGVIQSPRHLIKEKRETATLKCYPIPRHDTVYWYQQGPGQDPQFLISFYEKMQSDKGSIPDRFSAQQFSDYHSELNMSSLELGDSALYFCASSLEQGLNSPLHFGNGTRLTVT.

This chain joins TRBV15 and TRBJ1-1; D remains unclear. V was clipped by 0 bases and J by 4 bases, with 9 bases between them. Germline CDR1 LNHNV, CDR2 YYDKDF (reference sequence). This CDR3 is built from 14 residues. The CDR3 DNA reads as TGTGCCACCAGCAGAGAGCGGGGATCCACTGAAGCTTTCTTT. It specifies CATSRERGSTEAFF.

This chain joins TRBV13 and TRBJ2-3; D may be TRBD2 (5 bases). The CDR3 sequence is 16 residues long. V gave up 5 bases and J gave up 7 bases, with 22 bases separating them. In germline, CDR1 is PRHDT, CDR2 FYEKMQ (reference sequence). The CDR3 is CASSLRADVSGNTQYF. The DNA for the CDR3 is TGTGCCAGCAGCCTCCGGGCCGACGTTTCGGGGAATACGCAGTATTTT.

Notes on this clone: A read error may produce the germline difference seen at one junction end. The V and J genes are TRBV5-4 and TRBJ2-7; possibly TRBD2 for D (5 bases). In germline, CDR1 is SGHNT, CDR2 YYREEE (reference sequence). The CDR3 loop spans 13 amino acids. This CDR3 reads CASSLARAGKVDF. In nucleotides, the CDR3 is TGTGCCAGCAGCTTAGCCCGGGCCGGGAAGGTAGACTTC.

The chain uses TRBV29-1 and TRBJ1-1; the D is unclear. V was pared by 4 bases and J by 1 base, with 7 bases between. CDR3 length: 12 amino acids. Germline CDR1 and CDR2: SQVTM and ANQGSEA. CDR3 coding DNA: TGCAGCGTTGTGGTAGGGAACACTGAAGCTTTCTTT. As protein: CSVVVGNTEAFF. The whole variable domain, filled in from reference TRBV29-1 and TRBJ1-1, reads SAVISQKPSRDICQRGTSLTIQCQVDSQVTMMFWYRQQPGQSLTLIATANQGSEATYESGFVIDKFPISRPNLTFSTLTVSNMSPEDSSIYLCSVVVGNTEAFFGQGTRLTVV.

The genes are TRBV6-6 and TRBJ2-6; D is undetermined. CDR1 is MNHNY, CDR2 SVGAGI, per germline (reference sequence). V was clipped by 7 bases and J by 0 bases, with 7 bases between them. The CDR3 runs to 14 residues. The CDR3 loop reads CASIWSSGANVLTF. The CDR3 nucleotides are TGTGCCAGCATCTGGTCCTCTGGGGCCAACGTCCTGACTTTC.

This clone was detected only once. This chain joins TRBV15 and TRBJ1-5; D not resolved. Trimming took off 0 bases at V and 6 bases at J, with 12 bases between the two ends. The CDR3 extends over 15 amino acids. Germline lookup yields CDR1 LNHNV and CDR2 YYDKDF (reference sequence). The CDR3 protein is CATSRDSGKAQPQHF. The CDR3 coding sequence is TGTGCCACCAGCAGAGATTCGGGAAAGGCTCAGCCCCAGCATTTT.

This chain links TRBV7-9 with TRBJ2-7, with 10 bases matching TRBD1. Trimming at V came to 5 bases and at J to 4 bases, leaving 8 bases not matched to a gene. The CDR3 contains 15 residues. The germline V gene has CDR1 SEHNR and CDR2 FQNEAQ (reference sequence). CDR3 sequence: CASSLRGQGFYEQYF. The CDR3 DNA sequence: TGTGCCAGCAGCCTCCGGGGACAGGGGTTTTACGAGCAGTACTTC.

As concerns this clone: The sample carries other DNA sequences with the same CDR3. V gene TRBV9 combines with J gene TRBJ2-7; 7 nucleotides align to TRBD2. This CDR3 comprises 14 residues. Germline loops: CDR1 SGDLS, CDR2 YYNGEE. V was clipped by 3 bases and J by 3 bases; unmatched bases: 6. CDR3 amino acids: CASSAGPGGYEQYF. The CDR3 DNA is TGTGCCAGCAGCGCGGGACCGGGAGGCTACGAGCAGTACTTC.

V is TRBV9 and J is TRBJ2-2; D is unresolved. V dropped 2 bases and J dropped 5 bases, with 10 bases sitting between them. This CDR3 has 14 residues. The germline V gene encodes CDR1 SGDLS and CDR2 YYNGEE. The chain's CDR3 is CASSVSGRTGELFF. The CDR3 DNA reads as TGTGCCAGCAGCGTCTCCGGCAGGACCGGGGAGCTGTTTTTT. Filled out from reference TRBV9 and TRBJ2-2, the complete variable domain reads DSGVTQTPKHLITATGQRVTLRCSPRSGDLSVYWYQQSLDQGLQFLIQYYNGEERAKGNILERFSAQQFPDLHSELNLSSLELGDSALYFCASSVSGRTGELFFGEGSRLTVL.

This clone appeared a few times. The chain carries TRBV14 and TRBJ1-4; 7 bases map to TRBD1. The CDR3 has 16 residues. Germline V gene data show CDR1 as SGHDN and CDR2 as FVKESK. V was pared by 1 base and J by 8 bases, with 10 bases of the junction left unmatched. The CDR3 nucleotides read TGTGCCAGCAGCCAAGGCCCGACAGGGCTGAGGGAAAAACTGTTTTTT. As protein: CASSQGPTGLREKLFF.